This T cell receptor beta chain came from a study of blood T cell repertoires in COVID-19. At the level of the study: The samples span acute and convalescent COVID-19 from the United States, Italy and Spain. T cells, B-cell-depleted T cells, or PBMCs provided the cDNA or gDNA that served as material.

Recruited during active infection, patients (from Seattle) were subsequently followed longitudinally. In the authors' workflow: From reference gene primer amplification, estimates of nucleated cell counts were derived. Sequencing was performed with immunoSEQ multiplex PCR; in TCRdb, only in-frame clones are kept and a portion is missing. Clonal size and the V and J genes are those of that table, whereas D and trimming came from the DNA. The repertoire holds 300,000 to 350,000 clones, over 75% seen once, with 6% to 7% in the top ten. Germline lookup yields CDR1 LGHNT and CDR2 FRNRAP. After removal of 7 bases from V and 3 bases from J, the junction contained 5 bases not matched to a gene. CDR3 length: 13 amino acids.

The rearrangement uses TRBV12-5 and TRBJ2-5; 7 bases match TRBD1. Sequences were obtained from peripheral blood. The sequence derives from a woman aged 30 to 39 with COVID-19, enrolled during active disease. CDR3 DNA sequence: TGTGCTAGTGCTTCCGGGACAGAAGAGACCCAGTACTTC. Translated, it gives CASASGTEETQYF.